This T cell receptor (beta chain) was sequenced during a study of blood T cells in healthy people across ages. V was shortened by 0 bases and J by 13 bases, with 13 bases between the two germline ends. The germline V gene encodes CDR1 LGHNA and CDR2 YSLEER. The length of the CDR3 is 13 residues. Study results and caveats: Roughly linearly, TCR beta diversity per million T cells fell as age increased.

As to this clonotype: Its antigen is not identified.

PCR was performed a second time for about 6 to 12 cycles using a sample-barcoded 5' primer and a J-beta primer mix. MiXCR was run by TCRdb on the 5' RACE reads, yielding one entry per CDR3 protein. Among around 1.1 million distinct CDR3 sequences listed, approximately 38% were seen once. Sequencing used blood. This TCR was sampled from a man younger than 30 in good health. V and J are TRBV4-3 and TRBJ2-1; perhaps TRBD1 as D (6 bases). The CDR3 nucleotides are TGCGCCAGCAGCCAAGATCGGCAACAGGGACAGTTCTTC. It is translated as CASSQDRQQGQFF.